These T cell receptor beta chains were read from a single sample in a study of cytotoxic CD8 clonotypes in ibrutinib-treated CLL. The repertoire was sequenced with immunoSEQ multiplex PCR; TCRdb's copy has only in-frame clones and lacks some. The sample holds roughly 76,000 clones, 75% to 85% seen once. The specimen comprised PBMCs, sampled at disease progression, from a patient treated with ibrutinib. These receptors were obtained from a human donor with chronic lymphocytic leukemia. Each CDR3 is given with its conserved first and last residue. A D gene is named only where the DNA matches it firmly. Clone size is not always given. Where it is, it says once, few, many or a class for expanded clones.

-	TRBV5-1	TRBJ2-7	TRBD1	16	TGCGCCAGCAGCGGGAGGACCGGGACAGGGACCGACGAGCAGTACTTC	CASSGRTGTGTDEQYF
-	TRBV2	TRBJ2-1	TRBD2	15	TGTGCCAGTGTTGGGTGGCGGGAGGCCCACAATGAGCAGTTCTTC	CASVGWREAHNEQFF
-	TRBV6-5	TRBJ1-3	TRBD1	14	TGTGCCAGCAGTTATGGGGACAGGGGATACACCATATATTTT	CASSYGDRGYTIYF
medium-sized	TRBV7-9	TRBJ1-1	-	15	TGTGCCAGCAGCCCCCTAGTTGGGGGGACCCTTGAAGCTTTCTTT	CASSPLVGGTLEAFF
-	TRBV6-5	TRBJ2-7	-	14	TGTGCCAGTAAGGAGGGGGCAGCTTTCTACGAGCAGTACTTC	CASKEGAAFYEQYF
once	TRBV13	TRBJ1-1	-	14	TGTGCCAGCAGCCTGACTGACATGAACACTGAAGCTTTCTTT	CASSLTDMNTEAFF
-	TRBV27	TRBJ1-5	-	14	TGTGCCAGCAGTTTATTCCTGGGGAATTATCCCCAGCATTTT	CASSLFLGNYPQHF
-	TRBV7-9	TRBJ1-2	-	15	TGTGCCAGCAGCTCTGCCAAAAGATTTAACTATGGCTACACCTTC	CASSSAKRFNYGYTF
once	TRBV5-6	TRBJ1-4	-	15	TGTGCCAGCAGCTTGGCGAGGACAGTGAATGAAAAACTGTTTTTT	CASSLARTVNEKLFF
few	TRBV9	TRBJ1-5	-	12	TGTGCCAGCAGCGCCCTTGAAGGGCCCCAGCATTTT	CASSALEGPQHF
-	TRBV7-2	TRBJ1-3	-	15	TGTGCCAGCAGCTTAGGCGGAAGCTCTGGAAACACCATATATTTT	CASSLGGSSGNTIYF
-	TRBV5-4	TRBJ2-2	-	16	TGTGCCAGCAGCTTGGGGTCCAGGGTTCTCAGGAGGGAGCTGTTTTTT	CASSLGSRVLRRELFF
-	TRBV6-5	TRBJ2-7	-	15	TGTGCCAGCAGTTACTATCTGGGGCAGTCTTACGAGCAGTACTTC	CASSYYLGQSYEQYF
-	TRBV7-2	TRBJ2-5	-	15	TGTGCCAGCAGCTTAGGTGGGGGGCCGTGGGAGACCCAGTACTTC	CASSLGGGPWETQYF
once	TRBV6-5	TRBJ1-2	-	13	TGTGCCAGCAGATTCCCAGGCTACTATGGCTACACCTTC	CASRFPGYYGYTF
-	TRBV25-1	TRBJ1-1	-	13	TGTGCCAGCAGTGACAGTTGGGACACTGAAGCTTTCTTT	CASSDSWDTEAFF
few	TRBV21-1	TRBJ2-7	-	15	TGTGCCACCCTTCCGGGACCCACTGGGGGGTACGAGCAGTACTTC	CATLPGPTGGYEQYF
-	TRBV28	TRBJ1-5	TRBD1	17	TGTGCCAGCAGTTTATGGGCCAGACAGGGGAATAATCAGCCCCAGCATTTT	CASSLWARQGNNQPQHF
-	TRBV7-2	TRBJ1-2	TRBD1	15	TGTGCCAGCAGCCCGTCGGACAGGGGGTTGTATGGCTACACCTTC	CASSPSDRGLYGYTF
-	TRBV7-2	TRBJ1-4	TRBD1	14	TGTGCCAGCAGCTTAAGGGACAGAAATGAAAAACTGTTTTTT	CASSLRDRNEKLFF
-	TRBV10-3	TRBJ2-2	TRBD1	15	TGTGCCATCAGTGGGGGGGACAGGGGAGCCGGGGAGCTGTTTTTT	CAISGGDRGAGELFF
-	TRBV7-9	TRBJ1-1	-	17	TGTGCCAGCAGCTTAGTGGAGGAGCATAGGGGTCTCACTGAAGCTTTCTTT	CASSLVEEHRGLTEAFF
-	TRBV27	TRBJ2-5	-	15	TGTGCCAGCAGCCTTAATGGACTGCCTCAAGAGACCCAGTACTTC	CASSLNGLPQETQYF
-	TRBV27	TRBJ1-5	TRBD1	14	TGTGCCAGCAGTTGGGGGACAGGGAATCAGCCCCAGCATTTT	CASSWGTGNQPQHF
-	TRBV6-4	TRBJ2-2	-	14	TGTGCCAGCAGTGATGGACAGCTCACCGGGGAGCTGTTTTTT	CASSDGQLTGELFF
-	TRBV5-1	TRBJ2-5	TRBD1	15	TGCGCCAGCAGCCTGACAGGGGGGTACCAAGAGACCCAGTACTTC	CASSLTGGYQETQYF
-	TRBV5-1	TRBJ1-2	-	14	TGCGCCAGCAGAAGCCAGGGGCTTAACTATGGCTACACCTTC	CASRSQGLNYGYTF
once	TRBV5-1	TRBJ2-2	TRBD1	14	TGCGCCAGCAGGCTGGACAGGGCAACCGGGGAGCTGTTTTTT	CASRLDRATGELFF
-	TRBV19	TRBJ2-6	-	15	TGTGCCAGTAAAAGGGGGGGTTACGGGGCCAACGTCCTGACTTTC	CASKRGGYGANVLTF
-	TRBV6-4	TRBJ1-2	TRBD1	14	TGTGCCAGCAAGCCCGACAGGGTTCACTATGGCTACACCTTC	CASKPDRVHYGYTF
-	TRBV5-1	TRBJ1-3	TRBD1	15	TGCGCCAGCAGCGATACAGGGGGCTCCGGAAACACCATATATTTT	CASSDTGGSGNTIYF
-	TRBV5-1	TRBJ1-2	-	15	TGCGCCAGCAGCTTGGCGGCTGGGCCTAACTATGGCTACACCTTC	CASSLAAGPNYGYTF
-	TRBV5-1	TRBJ2-2	-	16	TGCGCCAGCAGCTTGGCCACATACGTGAACACCGGGGAGCTGTTTTTT	CASSLATYVNTGELFF
-	TRBV28	TRBJ1-1	-	12	TGTGCCAGCAGGGTGGGGGGCCTTGAAGCTTTCTTT	CASRVGGLEAFF
-	TRBV2	TRBJ2-2	-	12	TGTGCCAGCACCAGGGACACCGGGGAGCTGTTTTTT	CASTRDTGELFF
-	TRBV4-1	TRBJ1-2	-	14	TGCGCCAGCAGCCAAGTAAACCCGGTGGGTGGCTACACCTTC	CASSQVNPVGGYTF
-	TRBV28	TRBJ2-7	-	17	TGTGCCAGCAGTTTATACTCCCGGCGGGCAACCCTCGGGGAGCAGTACTTC	CASSLYSRRATLGEQYF
-	TRBV7-6	TRBJ2-7	-	16	TGTGCCAGCAGCTTAGGAGGGCGGGGAACCACCTACGAGCAGTACTTC	CASSLGGRGTTYEQYF
-	TRBV6-5	TRBJ2-2	TRBD1	15	TGTGCCAGCAGTTCCCCCGGGACAGGGTCCGGGGAGCTGTTTTTT	CASSSPGTGSGELFF
-	TRBV7-9	TRBJ2-5	-	13	TGTGCCAGCAGCTTCGTCCAAGAAGAGACCCAGTACTTC	CASSFVQEETQYF
few	TRBV18	TRBJ2-7	TRBD1	14	TGTGCCAGCTCAACCTGGACAGGCTCCTACGAGCAGTACTTC	CASSTWTGSYEQYF
-	TRBV18	TRBJ2-5	TRBD2	15	TGTGCCAGCTCAACCGGGACTAGCAACCAAGAGACCCAGTACTTC	CASSTGTSNQETQYF
once	TRBV29-1	TRBJ2-5	-	15	TGCAGCGTCCAACTAACCGGGGGGCCTGCGGAGACCCAGTACTTC	CSVQLTGGPAETQYF
once	TRBV5-1	TRBJ1-5	-	14	TGCGCCAGCAGCCGACAGGCCGGGGATCAGCCCCAGCATTTT	CASSRQAGDQPQHF
-	TRBV19	TRBJ1-2	-	14	TGTGCCAGTAGTATTGATCTCAGGGCCTATGGCTACACCTTC	CASSIDLRAYGYTF
-	TRBV9	TRBJ1-3	-	14	TGTGCCAGCAGCAAGACCTGGACCCGAAACACCATATATTTT	CASSKTWTRNTIYF
few	TRBV11-2	TRBJ2-7	TRBD1	16	TGTGCCAGCAGCTTAACGACAGGGGTAAAACGCTACGAGCAGTACTTC	CASSLTTGVKRYEQYF
-	TRBV5-1	TRBJ2-2	-	15	TGCGCCAGCGAAATAGGGGGGCCGAAGGCCGGGGAGCTGTTTTTT	CASEIGGPKAGELFF
-	TRBV30	TRBJ2-5	TRBD2	15	TGTGCCCGGAGTACGGGCGCGGGGGGCCTAGAGACCCAGTACTTC	CARSTGAGGLETQYF
-	TRBV15	TRBJ1-2	TRBD1	15	TGTGCCACCAGCAGGGGTCAGGGGGCATTCTCTGGCTACACCTTC	CATSRGQGAFSGYTF
-	TRBV7-2	TRBJ2-7	TRBD1	15	TGTGCCAGCAGCTTATCGGGCCAGGGGGCCTACGAGCAGTACTTC	CASSLSGQGAYEQYF
few	TRBV25-1	TRBJ2-4	TRBD2	16	TGTGCCAGCAGTGAAAGGGCGGGAGGGCCGGAAAACATTCAGTACTTC	CASSERAGGPENIQYF
-	TRBV5-1	TRBJ1-1	-	17	TGCGCCAGCAGCTTGGGCCCCGGGGGGAGGATGAACACTGAAGCTTTCTTT	CASSLGPGGRMNTEAFF
-	TRBV5-1	TRBJ2-5	-	13	TGCGCCAGCAGCCAAGAGACCCAAGAGACCCAGTACTTC	CASSQETQETQYF
-	TRBV11-3	TRBJ2-7	-	13	TGTGCCAGCAGCTTCCGGGTGGACGGGGAGCAGTACTTC	CASSFRVDGEQYF